These 32 T cell receptor beta chains share one sample of origin, sequenced in a study of T cell changes during pregnancy in multiple sclerosis. The table came from immunoSEQ multiplex PCR; TCRdb's copy has only in-frame clones and leaves some out. The table shows under 80,000 clones, with roughly nine tenths occurring only once. The sample here was peripheral blood, taken in the second trimester of pregnancy. These receptors were taken from a female donor with multiple sclerosis, enrolled in a pregnancy study.

The chain joins TRBV4-3 to TRBJ1-4; 7 bases map to TRBD1. After removal of 5 bases from V and 1 base from J, the junction contained 10 bases not matched to a gene. Looked up from germline, CDR1 is LGHNA and CDR2 is YSLEER. CDR3 size: 17 residues. CDR3 protein: CASSGRDSWQTNEKLFF. For the CDR3, the DNA is TGCGCCAGCAGCGGCCGGGACAGCTGGCAAACTAATGAAAAACTGTTTTTT.

V and J are TRBV7-8 and TRBJ2-3; D is uncertain. CDR3 length equals 13 residues. The V gene's germline CDR1 is SGHVS and CDR2 FQNEAQ. V lost 1 base and J 3 bases, leaving 5 bases between the germline ends. The chain's CDR3 is CASSLDGTDTQYF. CDR3 DNA sequence: TGTGCCAGCAGCTTAGACGGGACAGATACGCAGTATTTT.

The chain couples TRBV5-6 to TRBJ1-2, with a possible D match to TRBD1 (6 bases). Trimming took off 4 bases at V and 3 bases at J, with 16 bases between the two ends. CDR1 and CDR2 (germline): SGHDT, YYEEEE. The CDR3 loop spans 15 amino acids. The DNA for the CDR3 is TGTGCCAGCAGCAAGAGACAGGAGATTTACTATGGCTACACCTTC. Protein: CASSKRQEIYYGYTF.

Only a few counts were recorded for this clone. The chain couples TRBV6-5 to TRBJ1-1, with TRBD1 matching over 7 bases. The CDR3 is 12 residues long. Germline CDR1 and CDR2: MNHEY and SVGAGI. Unmatched junction bases numbered 4, after V lost 2 bases and J lost 10 bases. The CDR3 loop reads CASSYEGQRAFF. Written as DNA, the CDR3 is TGTGCCAGCAGTTACGAGGGACAGCGAGCTTTCTTT.

The gene calls are TRBV19 and TRBJ2-2; weak D call: TRBD1 (5 bases). Germline V gene data show CDR1 as LNHDA and CDR2 as SQIVND (reference sequence). This CDR3 has 15 residues. V was cut by 2 bases and J by 4 bases, with 11 bases left in between. The CDR3 spells CASSIWQGSTGELFF. DNA for the CDR3: TGTGCCAGTAGTATATGGCAGGGATCCACCGGGGAGCTGTTTTTT.

The chain uses TRBV19 and TRBJ2-7, with TRBD2 as a possible D gene (6 bases). The CDR3 is made up of 16 amino acids. Trimming removed 6 bases from V and 0 bases from J, with 18 bases in between. Germline V lookup: CDR1 LNHDA, CDR2 SQIVND (reference sequence). The DNA for the CDR3 is TGTGCCAGTAGCGGGATCGGGGGAGGCCGCTCCTACGAGCAGTACTTC. It translates to CASSGIGGGRSYEQYF.

This sequence joins TRBV6-5 and TRBJ1-3; D is uncertain. V was shortened by 0 bases and J by 4 bases, with 13 bases between the two germline ends. The germline V gene has CDR1 MNHEY and CDR2 SVGAGI. The CDR3 has 16 residues. CDR3 coding DNA: TGTGCCAGCAGTTACTCGTTCCGGGTTGGGGGAAACACCATATATTTT. It codes for CASSYSFRVGGNTIYF.

The chain links TRBV7-6 to TRBJ2-1; 8 nucleotides match TRBD2. Per germline, CDR1 SGHVS and CDR2 FNYEAQ. This CDR3 has 15 residues. V lost 2 bases, J lost 8 bases, and 8 bases stayed unmatched. The CDR3 reads CASSLPGTRAYEQFF. The DNA for the CDR3 is TGTGCCAGCAGCTTACCCGGGACTAGGGCATATGAGCAGTTCTTC.

This clone was seen once. The chain has TRBV9 and TRBJ2-2; TRBD1 matches 12 bases. The V segment lost 1 base and the J segment 5 bases; nucleotides outside the gene matches: 9. The V gene's germline CDR1 is SGDLS and CDR2 YYNGEE. The CDR3 length is 18 residues. The CDR3: CASSVRVGQGAGTGELFF. In DNA form, the CDR3 reads TGTGCCAGCAGCGTACGAGTGGGACAGGGGGCTGGGACCGGGGAGCTGTTTTTT.

J is TRBJ2-7 and V is TRBV6-1, with 7 nucleotides matching TRBD2. The germline V gene has CDR1 MNHNS and CDR2 SASEGT. V lost 1 base to trimming and J lost 5 bases; unmatched junction nucleotides: 8. CDR3 length: 15 residues. The CDR3 region is CASSEVAGARHEQYF. DNA for the CDR3: TGTGCCAGCAGTGAAGTTGCGGGAGCCCGGCACGAGCAGTACTTC.

This chain uses TRBV5-1 with TRBJ2-1; D perhaps matches TRBD1 (5 bases). CDR3 length: 15 residues. Trimming shortened V by 0 bases and J by 8 bases, and 15 bases separated the two germline ends. Germline-derived CDR1 and CDR2 are SGHRS and YFSETQ. The CDR3 is CASSLVSGPIDEQFF. The CDR3 nucleotides read TGCGCCAGCAGCTTGGTATCAGGGCCCATCGATGAGCAGTTCTTC.

This clone was recorded once. The chain employs TRBV29-1 and TRBJ1-5, with 8 positions matching TRBD1. Germline lookup yields CDR1 SQVTM and CDR2 ANQGSEA. The CDR3 runs to 13 residues. With V trimmed by 5 bases and J by 4 bases, 4 bases remained unmatched. CDR3 coding DNA: TGCAGCGTTACAGGGGGAGGTAATCAGCCCCAGCATTTT. Protein product: CSVTGGGNQPQHF.

This chain connects TRBV6-5 to TRBJ2-7; TRBD1 aligns across 7 bases. This CDR3 is built from 15 residues. The ends lost 0 bases at V and 4 bases at J; junction bases unmatched: 6. CDR1 MNHEY and CDR2 SVGAGI come from the germline V gene. The CDR3 DNA is TGTGCCAGCAGTTACTCTATGACAGGGATGTACGAGCAGTACTTC. Amino acids: CASSYSMTGMYEQYF.

The V call is TRBV18, the J call TRBJ1-2, with D tentatively TRBD1 (5 bases). V was shortened by 5 bases and J by 7 bases, with 14 bases between the two germline ends. The CDR3 loop spans 13 amino acids. CDR1 and CDR2 (germline): KGHSH, LQKENI. This CDR3 is CASSTASRAGYTF. The DNA for the CDR3 is TGTGCCAGCTCAACTGCATCCAGGGCTGGCTACACCTTC.

The chain couples TRBV4-3 to TRBJ1-2, with 7 bases identical to TRBD1. This CDR3 is built from 15 residues. Losses at the gene ends were 3 bases for V and 6 bases for J; bases not matched to a gene: 10. Germline V gives CDR1 LGHNA, CDR2 YSLEER. CDR3 nucleotide sequence: TGCGCCAGCAGCCAGCGACAGGGCCGAGGAGATGGCTACACCTTC. Residues: CASSQRQGRGDGYTF.

V is TRBV5-1 and J is TRBJ1-4; TRBD1 matches 9 bases. This CDR3 is 17 amino acids long. Trimming cost V 3 bases and J 7 bases; bases outside gene matches: 13. Germline V lookup: CDR1 SGHRS, CDR2 YFSETQ. Written as DNA, the CDR3 is TGCGCCAGCAGCTATAAAACACAGGGGGCGCTCGGTGAAAAACTGTTTTTT. Its translation is CASSYKTQGALGEKLFF.

The J gene is TRBJ1-1, the V gene TRBV29-1, with 7 bases fitting TRBD1. Germline V gene lookup returns CDR1 SQVTM and CDR2 ANQGSEA. V shed 6 bases and J 1 base; nucleotides not matched to a gene: 2. CDR3 length: 12 amino acids. CDR3 sequence (DNA): TGCAGCGTGGGACAGCCGAACACTGAAGCTTTCTTT. Translated, it gives CSVGQPNTEAFF. Filled out from reference TRBV29-1 and TRBJ1-1, the complete variable domain reads SAVISQKPSRDICQRGTSLTIQCQVDSQVTMMFWYRQQPGQSLTLIATANQGSEATYESGFVIDKFPISRPNLTFSTLTVSNMSPEDSSIYLCSVGQPNTEAFFGQGTRLTVV.

V usage is TRBV7-2 and J usage is TRBJ1-2; 7 bases match TRBD1. With 6 bases clipped from V and 8 bases from J, the junction kept 9 bases outside the gene matches. The CDR3 is made up of 13 amino acids. Germline-derived CDR1 and CDR2 are SGHTA and FQGNSA. CDR3 sequence: CASRYRGVGGYTF. The DNA of the CDR3 is TGTGCCAGCAGGTACAGGGGCGTCGGGGGCTACACCTTC.

The genes are TRBV19 and TRBJ1-5, with a tentative D call TRBD1 (5 bases). V lost 7 bases and J 7 bases, leaving 14 bases between the germline ends. The CDR3 length is 13 residues. The germline V gene encodes CDR1 LNHDA and CDR2 SQIVND (reference sequence). Here the CDR3 reads CASTDSLYQPQHF. The CDR3, as DNA: TGTGCCAGTACCGACAGTCTTTACCAGCCCCAGCATTTT.

V usage is TRBV11-2 and J usage is TRBJ2-3, with D tentatively TRBD2 (7 bases). V was pared by 5 bases and J by 5 bases, with 17 bases between. The CDR3 totals 15 residues. The germline V gene has CDR1 SGHAT and CDR2 FQNNGV. The CDR3 reads CASSPKGGVGDTQYF. The CDR3 DNA sequence: TGTGCCAGCAGCCCAAAAGGGGGGGTGGGAGATACGCAGTATTTT.

The rearrangement joins TRBV5-1 to TRBJ2-7; no definite D call. V lost 0 bases, J lost 4 bases, and 20 bases lay in between. The CDR3 has 17 amino acids. CDR1 SGHRS and CDR2 YFSETQ come from the germline V gene. The chain's CDR3 is CASSLGLAAKGSYEQYF. As DNA, the CDR3 is TGCGCCAGCAGCTTGGGGTTGGCGGCAAAAGGCAGTTACGAGCAGTACTTC. The whole variable domain, filled in from reference TRBV5-1 and TRBJ2-7, reads KAGVTQTPRYLIKTRGQQVTLSCSPISGHRSVSWYQQTPGQGLQFLFEYFSETQRNKGNFPGRFSGRQFSNSRSEMNVSTLELGDSALYLCASSLGLAAKGSYEQYFGPGTRLTVT.

Concerning this clone itself: The sample carries other DNA sequences with the same CDR3. This rearrangement joins TRBV5-1 to TRBJ1-3; no clear D gene. V lost 0 bases and J 0 bases, leaving 7 bases between the germline ends. The CDR3 is 15 residues long. Germline CDR1 reads SGHRS; CDR2 reads YFSETQ. The CDR3 sequence: CASSLDGDSGNTIYF. The CDR3 DNA sequence: TGCGCCAGCAGCTTGGACGGAGACTCTGGAAACACCATATATTTT.

The CDR3: CASSPGTSPGELFF. As DNA, the CDR3 is TGCGCCAGCAGTCCCGGGACTAGCCCCGGGGAGCTGTTTTTT. J is TRBJ2-2 and V is TRBV5-1; 9 positions match TRBD2. Germline CDR1 and CDR2: SGHRS and YFSETQ. Trimming cost V 5 bases and J 6 bases; bases outside gene matches: 5. This CDR3 is built from 14 residues.

The chain recombines TRBV30 with TRBJ1-3, with 7 bases lining up with TRBD1. The germline CDR1 and CDR2 sequences are GTSNPN and SVGIG (reference sequence). Unmatched junction bases numbered 4, after V lost 2 bases and J lost 0 bases. This CDR3 has 15 amino acids. CDR3: CAWSRGTDSGNTIYF. CDR3 bases: TGTGCCTGGAGTAGGGGGACAGACTCTGGAAACACCATATATTTT.

The chain has TRBV5-4 and TRBJ2-5; 8 positions agree with TRBD2. J lost 7 bases, V lost 1 base, and 9 bases had no gene match. The CDR3 length is 15 residues. Germline V lookup: CDR1 SGHNT, CDR2 YYREEE (reference sequence). The CDR3 coding sequence is TGTGCCAGCAGCTTGCCGGGGCGGCTAGCGGGGACCCAGTACTTC. It yields the protein CASSLPGRLAGTQYF.

This chain links TRBV5-1 with TRBJ2-7; 8 bases line up with TRBD1. The CDR3 loop spans 14 amino acids. Per germline, CDR1 SGHRS and CDR2 YFSETQ. Germline trimming cut 2 bases from V and 2 bases from J; bases unmatched to any gene: 3. CDR3 nucleotides: TGCGCCAGCAGCTTCCGGGACAGGCCCTACGAGCAGTACTTC. Translating gives CASSFRDRPYEQYF.

J is TRBJ2-7 and V is TRBV27; 11 positions match TRBD2. Germline loops: CDR1 MNHEY, CDR2 SMNVEV (reference sequence). Unmatched junction bases numbered 7, after V lost 5 bases and J lost 7 bases. CDR3 length: 14 residues. The CDR3 region has the DNA TGTGCCAGCAGTAAGCTAGCGGGGGGTCGGGAGCAGTACTTC. This codes for CASSKLAGGREQYF.

The V gene is TRBV7-9, the J gene TRBJ1-1; 8 bases align to TRBD1. CDR1 is SEHNR and CDR2 is FQNEAQ in the germline V gene (reference sequence). The CDR3 has 16 amino acids. The ends lost 0 bases at V and 5 bases at J; junction bases unmatched: 8. The DNA for the CDR3 is TGTGCCAGCAGCTTAGCGTTCCACAGGGGGTTTACTGAAGCTTTCTTT. As protein: CASSLAFHRGFTEAFF.

Here the CDR3 reads CASSINQATNYGYTF. The CDR3 DNA reads as TGTGCCAGTAGTATAAACCAGGCAACTAACTATGGCTACACCTTC. The genes are TRBV19 and TRBJ1-2; D not resolved. Trimming pared 2 bases from V and 0 bases from J, leaving 10 bases between. CDR1 and CDR2 (germline): LNHDA, SQIVND (reference sequence). CDR3 length: 15 residues.

The chain recombines TRBV6-1 with TRBJ2-1; D might be TRBD2 (6 bases). This CDR3 spans 18 amino acids. Germline values: CDR1 MNHNS, CDR2 SASEGT. Trimming shortened V by 3 bases and J by 2 bases, and 20 bases separated the two germline ends. The CDR3 bases are TGTGCCAGCAGTGAGGTCGAGGGGAACGGGAGAGCCTACAATGAGCAGTTCTTC. Protein sequence: CASSEVEGNGRAYNEQFF.

This clone was seen once. The chain employs TRBV11-2 and TRBJ2-7; D is uncertain. V lost 1 base, J lost 3 bases, and 13 bases lay in between. The CDR3 contains 15 residues. The germline V gene encodes CDR1 SGHAT and CDR2 FQNNGV. CDR3 DNA sequence: TGTGCCAGCAGCTTAGTAGGCGGATCCTACTACGAGCAGTACTTC. Protein sequence: CASSLVGGSYYEQYF. Drawing the rest from reference TRBV11-2 and TRBJ2-7, the complete variable domain is EAGVAQSPRYKIIEKRQSVAFWCNPISGHATLYWYQQILGQGPKLLIQFQNNGVVDDSQLPKDRFSAERLKGVDSTLKIQPAKLEDSAVYLCASSLVGGSYYEQYFGPGTRLTVT.

This sequence joins TRBV19 and TRBJ2-5, with 7 bases fitting TRBD2. V was clipped by 8 bases and J by 6 bases; unmatched bases: 9. The germline CDR1 and CDR2 sequences are LNHDA and SQIVND (reference sequence). The CDR3 is made up of 13 amino acids. The CDR3 DNA follows: TGTGCCAGTGCCATTGGGGGGGAAAAGACCCAGTACTTC. Translation: CASAIGGEKTQYF.